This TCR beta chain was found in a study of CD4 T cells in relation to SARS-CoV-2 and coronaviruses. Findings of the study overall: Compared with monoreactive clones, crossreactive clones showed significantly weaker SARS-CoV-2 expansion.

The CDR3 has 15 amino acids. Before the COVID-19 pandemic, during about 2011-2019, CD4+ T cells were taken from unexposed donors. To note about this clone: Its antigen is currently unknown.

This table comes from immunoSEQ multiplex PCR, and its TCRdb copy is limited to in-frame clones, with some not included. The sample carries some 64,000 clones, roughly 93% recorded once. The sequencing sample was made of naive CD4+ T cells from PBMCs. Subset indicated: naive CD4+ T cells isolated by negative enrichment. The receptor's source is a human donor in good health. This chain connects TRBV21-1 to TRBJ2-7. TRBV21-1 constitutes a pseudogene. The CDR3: CASSKRSRNPYEQYF. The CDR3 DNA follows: TGTGCCAGCAGCAAAAGAAGCCGGAACCCCTACGAGCAGTACTTC.